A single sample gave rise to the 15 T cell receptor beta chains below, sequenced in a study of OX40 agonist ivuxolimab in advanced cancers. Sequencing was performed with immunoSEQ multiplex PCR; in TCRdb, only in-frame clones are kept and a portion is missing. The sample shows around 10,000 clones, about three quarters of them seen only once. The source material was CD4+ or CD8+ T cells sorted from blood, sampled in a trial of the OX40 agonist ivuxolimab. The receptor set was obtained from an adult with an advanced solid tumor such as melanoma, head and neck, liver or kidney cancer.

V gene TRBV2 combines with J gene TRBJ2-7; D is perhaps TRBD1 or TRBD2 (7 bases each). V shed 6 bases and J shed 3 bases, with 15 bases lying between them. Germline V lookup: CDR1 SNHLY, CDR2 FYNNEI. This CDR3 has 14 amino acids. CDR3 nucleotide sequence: TGTGCCAGCAGAGCCAGGGGGGGAGGCTACGAGCAGTACTTC. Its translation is CASRARGGGYEQYF. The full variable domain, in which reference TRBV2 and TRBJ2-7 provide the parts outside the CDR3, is EPEVTQTPSHQVTQMGQEVILRCVPISNHLYFYWYRQILGQKVEFLVSFYNNEISEKSEIFDDQFSVERPDGSNFTLKIRSTKLEDSAMYFCASRARGGGYEQYFGPGTRLTVT.

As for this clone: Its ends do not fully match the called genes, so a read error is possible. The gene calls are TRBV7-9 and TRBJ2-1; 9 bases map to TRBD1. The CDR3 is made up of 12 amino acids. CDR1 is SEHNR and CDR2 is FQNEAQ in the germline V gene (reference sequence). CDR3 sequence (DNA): TGTGCCAGCAGCTCACCGGGACAGGGAGAAGTCTTC. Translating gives CASSSPGQGEVF.

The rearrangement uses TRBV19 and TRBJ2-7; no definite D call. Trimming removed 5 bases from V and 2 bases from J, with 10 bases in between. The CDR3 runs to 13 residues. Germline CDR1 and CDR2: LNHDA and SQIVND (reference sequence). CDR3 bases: TGTGCCAGTAGTGATAGGGTTACCTACGAGCAGTACTTC. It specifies CASSDRVTYEQYF.

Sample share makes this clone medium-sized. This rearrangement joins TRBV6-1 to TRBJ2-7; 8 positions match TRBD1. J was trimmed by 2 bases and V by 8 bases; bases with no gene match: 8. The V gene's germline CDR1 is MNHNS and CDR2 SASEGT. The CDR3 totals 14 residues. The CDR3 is CASSGTGATYEQYF. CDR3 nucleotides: TGTGCCAGCTCCGGGACAGGCGCTACCTACGAGCAGTACTTC.

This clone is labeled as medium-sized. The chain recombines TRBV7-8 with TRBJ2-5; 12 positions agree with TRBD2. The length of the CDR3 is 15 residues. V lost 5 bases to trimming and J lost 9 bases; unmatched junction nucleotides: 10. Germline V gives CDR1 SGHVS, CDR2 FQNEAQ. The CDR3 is CASSPEGLAGYPQYF. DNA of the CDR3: TGTGCCAGCAGCCCCGAAGGACTAGCGGGGTACCCCCAGTACTTC. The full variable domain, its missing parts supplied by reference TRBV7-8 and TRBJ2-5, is GAGVSQSPRYKVAKRGQDVALRCDPISGHVSLFWYQQALGQGPEFLTYFQNEAQLDKSGLPSDRFFAERPEGSVSTLKIQRTQQEDSAVYLCASSPEGLAGYPQYFGPGTRLLVL.

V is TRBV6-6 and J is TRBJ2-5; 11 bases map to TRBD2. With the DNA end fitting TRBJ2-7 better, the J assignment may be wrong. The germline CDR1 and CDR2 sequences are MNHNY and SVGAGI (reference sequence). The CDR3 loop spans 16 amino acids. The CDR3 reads CASSGIGTSGPYEQYF. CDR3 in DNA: TGTGCCAGCAGTGGGATCGGGACTAGCGGCCCCTACGAGCAGTACTTC.

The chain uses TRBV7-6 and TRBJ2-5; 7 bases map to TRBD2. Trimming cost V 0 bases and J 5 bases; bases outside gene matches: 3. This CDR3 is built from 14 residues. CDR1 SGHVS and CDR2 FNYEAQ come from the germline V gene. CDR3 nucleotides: TGTGCCAGCAGCTTAGCGACTAGCTTTGAGACCCAGTACTTC. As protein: CASSLATSFETQYF.

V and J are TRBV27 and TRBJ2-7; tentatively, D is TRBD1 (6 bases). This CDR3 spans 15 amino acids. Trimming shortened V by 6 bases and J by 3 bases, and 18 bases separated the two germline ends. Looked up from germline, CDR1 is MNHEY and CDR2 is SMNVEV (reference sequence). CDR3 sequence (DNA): TGTGCCAGCAGCGAACAGGGATGGGGGATCTACGAGCAGTACTTC. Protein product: CASSEQGWGIYEQYF.

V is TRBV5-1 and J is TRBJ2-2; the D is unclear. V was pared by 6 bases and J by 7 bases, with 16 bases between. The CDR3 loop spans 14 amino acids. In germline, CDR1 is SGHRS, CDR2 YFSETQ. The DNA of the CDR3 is TGCGCCAGCACCCCTGCCCCCAACGGCGGGGAGCTGTTTTTT. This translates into CASTPAPNGGELFF. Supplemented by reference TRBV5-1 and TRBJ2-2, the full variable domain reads KAGVTQTPRYLIKTRGQQVTLSCSPISGHRSVSWYQQTPGQGLQFLFEYFSETQRNKGNFPGRFSGRQFSNSRSEMNVSTLELGDSALYLCASTPAPNGGELFFGEGSRLTVL.

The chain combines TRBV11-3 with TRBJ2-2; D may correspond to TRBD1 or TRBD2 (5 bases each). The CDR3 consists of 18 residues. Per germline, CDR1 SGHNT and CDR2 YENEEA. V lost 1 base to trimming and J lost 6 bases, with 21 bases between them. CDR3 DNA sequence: TGTGCCAGCAGCTTAGCCCCTTGGACACCAAAGGGAGCCGGGGAGCTGTTTTTT. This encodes CASSLAPWTPKGAGELFF.

The CDR3 loop reads CASSLGWGMNTEAFF. Written as DNA, the CDR3 is TGCGCCAGCAGCTTGGGGTGGGGCATGAACACTGAAGCTTTCTTT. V and J are TRBV5-1 and TRBJ1-1; perhaps TRBD1 as D (5 bases). Germline-derived CDR1 and CDR2 are SGHRS and YFSETQ. This CDR3 comprises 15 residues. Trimming cost V 0 bases and J 0 bases, with 9 bases left between them. The complete variable domain, with remaining parts taken from reference TRBV5-1 and TRBJ1-1, reads KAGVTQTPRYLIKTRGQQVTLSCSPISGHRSVSWYQQTPGQGLQFLFEYFSETQRNKGNFPGRFSGRQFSNSRSEMNVSTLELGDSALYLCASSLGWGMNTEAFFGQGTRLTVV.

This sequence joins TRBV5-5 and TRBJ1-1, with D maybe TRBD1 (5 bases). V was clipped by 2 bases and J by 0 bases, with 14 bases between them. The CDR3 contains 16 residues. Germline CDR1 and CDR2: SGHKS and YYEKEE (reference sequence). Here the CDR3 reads CASSLRRGSVNTEAFF. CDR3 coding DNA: TGTGCCAGCAGCTTAAGAAGGGGTTCAGTGAACACTGAAGCTTTCTTT.

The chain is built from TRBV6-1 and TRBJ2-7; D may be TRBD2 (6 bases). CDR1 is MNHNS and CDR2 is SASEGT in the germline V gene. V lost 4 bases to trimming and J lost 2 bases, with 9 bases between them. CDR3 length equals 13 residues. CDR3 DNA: TGTGCCAGCAGTGTTGCGGGAACCTACGAGCAGTACTTC. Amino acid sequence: CASSVAGTYEQYF.

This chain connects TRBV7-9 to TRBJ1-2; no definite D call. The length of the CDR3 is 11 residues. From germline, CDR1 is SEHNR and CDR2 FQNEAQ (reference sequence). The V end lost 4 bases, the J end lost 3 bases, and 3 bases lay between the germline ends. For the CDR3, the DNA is TGTGCCAGCAGCTGGGACTATGGCTACACCTTC. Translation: CASSWDYGYTF.

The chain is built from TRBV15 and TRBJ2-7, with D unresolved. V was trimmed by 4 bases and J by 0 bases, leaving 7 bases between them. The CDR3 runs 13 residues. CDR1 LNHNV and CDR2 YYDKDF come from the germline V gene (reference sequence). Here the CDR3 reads CATSNTLSYEQYF. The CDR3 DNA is TGTGCCACCAGCAATACCCTCTCCTACGAGCAGTACTTC. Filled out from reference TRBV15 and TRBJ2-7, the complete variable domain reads DAMVIQNPRYQVTQFGKPVTLSCSQTLNHNVMYWYQQKSSQAPKLLFHYYDKDFNNEADTPDNFQSRRPNTSFCFLDIRSPGLGDTAMYLCATSNTLSYEQYFGPGTRLTVT.